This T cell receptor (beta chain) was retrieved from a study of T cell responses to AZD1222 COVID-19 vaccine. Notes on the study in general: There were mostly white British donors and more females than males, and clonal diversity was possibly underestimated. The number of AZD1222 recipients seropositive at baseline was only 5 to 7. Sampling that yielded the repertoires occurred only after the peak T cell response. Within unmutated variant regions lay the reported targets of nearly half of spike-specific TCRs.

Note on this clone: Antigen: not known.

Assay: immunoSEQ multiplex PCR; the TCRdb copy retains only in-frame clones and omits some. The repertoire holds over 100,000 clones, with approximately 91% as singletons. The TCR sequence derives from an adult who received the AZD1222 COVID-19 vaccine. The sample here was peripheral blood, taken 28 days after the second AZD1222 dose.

The CDR3 loop reads CASSYSTEYNEQFF. As DNA, the CDR3 is TGTGCCAGCAGTTACTCGACTGAATACAATGAGCAGTTCTTC. The V call is TRBV6-5, the J call TRBJ2-1; D ambiguous. This CDR3 region has 14 residues. Germline V gene lookup returns CDR1 MNHEY and CDR2 SVGAGI. Trimming removed 0 bases from V and 4 bases from J, with 7 bases in between.